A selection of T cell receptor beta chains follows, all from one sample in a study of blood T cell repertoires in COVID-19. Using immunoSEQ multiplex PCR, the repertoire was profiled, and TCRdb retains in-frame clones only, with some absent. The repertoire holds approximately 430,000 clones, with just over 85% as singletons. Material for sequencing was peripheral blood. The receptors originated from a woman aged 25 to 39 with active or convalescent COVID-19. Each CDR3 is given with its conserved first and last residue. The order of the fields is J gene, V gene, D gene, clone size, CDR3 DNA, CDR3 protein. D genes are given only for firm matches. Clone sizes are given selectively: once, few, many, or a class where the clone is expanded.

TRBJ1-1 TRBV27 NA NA TGTGCCAGCGGTTACTCACCACGGAGGGCGTCCGCTTTCTTT CASGYSPRRASAFF
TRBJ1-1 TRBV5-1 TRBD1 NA TGCGCCAGCAGCCCCTCCGGGACAGTAACTGAAGCTTTCTTT CASSPSGTVTEAFF
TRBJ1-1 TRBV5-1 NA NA TGCGCCAGCAGCTTGGACAGGGCCACTGAAGCTTTCTTT CASSLDRATEAFF
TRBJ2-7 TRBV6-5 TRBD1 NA TGTGCCAGCAGTTCCGTGGACAGGGTCCCCTACGAGCAGTACTTC CASSSVDRVPYEQYF
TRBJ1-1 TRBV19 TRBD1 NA TGTGCCACCCTCCCCCTTGGACAGGCGAACACTGAAGCTTTCTTT CATLPLGQANTEAFF
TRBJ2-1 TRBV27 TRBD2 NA TGTGCCAGCAGTTTCGCGGGACTAGCGGGTAATGAGCAGTTCTTC CASSFAGLAGNEQFF
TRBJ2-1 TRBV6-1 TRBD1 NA TGTGCCAGCAGTGACGACAGGGGGCCTGTCGGGCAGTTCTTC CASSDDRGPVGQFF
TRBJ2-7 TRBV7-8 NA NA TGTGCCAGCAGCTCGCTGGAGGGGTACTCCTACGAGCAGTACTTC CASSSLEGYSYEQYF
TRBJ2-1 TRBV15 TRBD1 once TGTGCCACCAGCAGACCTACAGGGGGCTATGAGCAGTTCTTC CATSRPTGGYEQFF
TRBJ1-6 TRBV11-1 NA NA TGTGCCAGCAGCTTTGGTGTAATGGCTTCACCCCTCCACTTT CASSFGVMASPLHF
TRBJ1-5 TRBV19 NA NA TGTGCCAGTACCGGCCGGGAACATTATAGCAATCAGCCCCAGCATTTT CASTGREHYSNQPQHF
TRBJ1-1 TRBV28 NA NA TGTGCCAGCAGTGCGGGGTATCGGAACACTGAAGCTTTCTTT CASSAGYRNTEAFF
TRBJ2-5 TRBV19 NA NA TGTGCCAGTAGTTATCCAGGGAGGGAGACCCAGTACTTC CASSYPGRETQYF
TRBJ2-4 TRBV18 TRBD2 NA TGTGCCAGCTCACCTGCCGGGAGGGACATTCAGTACTTC CASSPAGRDIQYF
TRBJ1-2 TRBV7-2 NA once TGTGCCAGCAGCTTAGGACAGTTAAGTGATGGCTACACCTTC CASSLGQLSDGYTF
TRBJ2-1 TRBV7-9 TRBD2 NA TGTGCCAGCAGTTCAGAGGTAGCGGGAGGCAATGAGCAGTTCTTC CASSSEVAGGNEQFF
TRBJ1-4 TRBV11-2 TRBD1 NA TGTGCCAGCAGCTCCAATGACAGGGTCCCTGAAAAACTGTTTTTT CASSSNDRVPEKLFF
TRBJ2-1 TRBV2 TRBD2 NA TGTGCCAGCAGTCCGTCTAGCGGAAATTACAATGAGCAGTTCTTC CASSPSSGNYNEQFF
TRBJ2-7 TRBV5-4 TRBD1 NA TGTGCCAGCAGTAGGGACAGCTACGAGCAGTACTTC CASSRDSYEQYF
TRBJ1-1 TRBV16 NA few TGTGCCAGCAGCCCGTCTTTTCAGACTGAAGCTTTCTTT CASSPSFQTEAFF
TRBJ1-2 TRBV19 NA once TGTGCCAGTAGTATTGACTCGGGAACACCGTATGGCTACACCTTC CASSIDSGTPYGYTF
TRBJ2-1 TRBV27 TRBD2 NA TGTGCCAGCAGCCGCCTGACTAGCGGGAGGTTGAATGAGCAGTTCTTC CASSRLTSGRLNEQFF